This is a list of T cell receptor beta chains from one sample in a study of siplizumab effects on memory and regulatory T cells. Sequencing was performed with immunoSEQ multiplex PCR; in TCRdb, only in-frame clones are kept and a portion is missing. The sample includes about 100,000 clones, about nine tenths of them seen just once. Sequencing input: CD4+ T cells sorted from blood. The receptors were gathered from a human donor in good health. Some clones in this sample may be carry-over from other donors' samples. The CDR3 runs from the conserved cysteine through the conserved F or W. A D gene is named only where the DNA matches it firmly. A clone size is listed for some rows: how often the clone was seen (once, few, many), or a class if it is expanded.

-	-	TRBV13	TRBJ2-7	CASSPYTEIFYEQYF	TGTGCCAGCAGCCCCTACACGGAAATATTCTACGAGCAGTACTTC
-	-	TRBV12-1	TRBJ1-4	CASSVDSNNEKLFF	TGTGCCAGCAGCGTGGACAGTAACAATGAAAAACTGTTTTTT
-	TRBD1	TRBV27	TRBJ1-2	CASSSTGGDGYTF	TGTGCCAGCAGTTCGACAGGGGGCGATGGCTACACCTTC
once	-	TRBV27	TRBJ2-3	CASSLRRGGNTDTQYF	TGTGCCAGCAGTTTGCGCCGAGGGGGAAACACAGATACGCAGTATTTT
-	TRBD2	TRBV4-2	TRBJ2-7	CASSQEAGGRLEQYF	TGTGCCAGCAGCCAAGAAGCGGGAGGGCGGCTTGAGCAGTACTTC
-	TRBD1	TRBV6-1	TRBJ2-7	CASSEGQGPFYEQYF	TGTGCCAGCAGTGAGGGACAGGGTCCATTCTACGAGCAGTACTTC
-	-	TRBV19	TRBJ1-1	CASSPQGKILQQKKDTEAFF	TGTGCCAGTAGTCCTCAAGGAAAAATTCTTCAACAGAAAAAAGACACTGAAGCTTTCTTT
-	-	TRBV2	TRBJ1-2	CASREIQTPDGRYTF	TGTGCCAGCAGGGAAATACAGACTCCGGACGGTCGCTACACCTTC
-	-	TRBV18	TRBJ2-7	CASSPSLAGTYYEQYF	TGTGCCAGCTCACCTTCTCTCGCCGGGACATACTACGAGCAGTACTTC
-	-	TRBV30	TRBJ2-5	CAWSVMTQGGGETQYF	TGTGCCTGGAGTGTAATGACCCAGGGTGGGGGGGAGACCCAGTACTTC
-	-	TRBV21-1	TRBJ2-1	CASSPPRGGESLGTKEQFF	TGTGCCAGCAGCCCCCCGCGGGGGGGTGAAAGTCTAGGTACGAAGGAGCAGTTCTTC
-	-	TRBV6-1	TRBJ1-1	CASSVQVEAFF	TGTGCCAGCAGTGTTCAGGTTGAAGCTTTCTTT
-	TRBD1	TRBV5-6	TRBJ1-4	CASSLGTGPSTNEKLFF	TGTGCCAGCAGCTTAGGGACAGGACCTTCAACTAATGAAAAACTGTTTTTT
-	-	TRBV9	TRBJ1-2	CASSVSPSYGYTF	TGTGCCAGCAGCGTTTCACCAAGCTATGGCTACACCTTC
-	-	TRBV28	TRBJ2-2	CASSLKVGELFF	TGTGCCAGCAGTTTAAAGGTCGGGGAGCTGTTTTTT
few	-	TRBV7-9	TRBJ2-5	CASSFTTGSYF	TGTGCCAGCAGCTTCACTACGGGTTCCTACTTC
-	-	TRBV2	TRBJ1-1	CASSVARTNTEAFF	TGTGCCAGCAGTGTGGCCAGAACGAACACTGAAGCTTTCTTT
-	-	TRBV7-9	TRBJ2-7	CASSNAGEGEQYF	TGTGCCAGCAGCAACGCGGGTGAGGGTGAGCAGTACTTC
-	-	TRBV2	TRBJ2-4	CASSAGFLAKNIQYF	TGTGCCAGCAGCGCAGGGTTTCTAGCCAAAAACATTCAGTACTTC
once	TRBD2	TRBV9	TRBJ2-2	CASSAGTSGNTGELFF	TGTGCCAGCAGCGCCGGGACTAGCGGGAACACCGGGGAGCTGTTTTTT
-	TRBD1	TRBV5-1	TRBJ2-2	CASNTQGATGELFF	TGCGCCAGCAACACGCAGGGGGCTACCGGGGAGCTGTTTTTT
-	-	TRBV27	TRBJ2-7	CASSSPSSATYEQYF	TGTGCCAGCAGTTCACCTTCTAGCGCGACCTACGAGCAGTACTTC
-	TRBD1	TRBV5-6	TRBJ2-6	CASSLGLGQAGANVLTF	TGTGCCAGCAGCTTGGGCTTAGGACAGGCTGGGGCCAACGTCCTGACTTTC
-	TRBD2	TRBV5-1	TRBJ2-1	CASSSRLAASYNEQFF	TGCGCCAGCAGCTCAAGACTAGCGGCCTCCTACAATGAGCAGTTCTTC
-	TRBD1	TRBV2	TRBJ1-4	CASRRGQGEEKLFF	TGTGCCAGCAGGAGGGGACAGGGGGAGGAAAAACTGTTTTTT
-	-	TRBV7-3	TRBJ2-2	CASSLNVGAAGELFF	TGTGCCAGCAGCTTAAACGTAGGAGCGGCCGGGGAGCTGTTTTTT
-	TRBD1	TRBV5-1	TRBJ2-1	CASREGQGIYNEQFF	TGCGCCAGCAGGGAGGGACAGGGCATCTACAATGAGCAGTTCTTC
-	-	TRBV30	TRBJ2-1	CAWSKGQLYNEQFF	TGTGCCTGGAGTAAGGGACAACTTTACAATGAGCAGTTCTTC
-	-	TRBV21-1	TRBJ2-1	CASSKGARNEQFF	TGTGCCAGCAGCAAAGGAGCGAGGAATGAGCAGTTCTTC
-	-	TRBV27	TRBJ2-7	CASSTMGLPSYEQYF	TGTGCCAGCAGTACCATGGGGCTTCCATCCTACGAGCAGTACTTC
-	TRBD2	TRBV27	TRBJ2-7	CASSLSGTSSYEQYF	TGTGCCAGCAGTCTATCAGGGACTAGCTCCTACGAGCAGTACTTC
-	TRBD2	TRBV6-5	TRBJ2-7	CASSYSGSGSNEQYF	TGTGCCAGCAGTTACTCGGGTAGCGGGAGTAACGAGCAGTACTTC
-	TRBD1	TRBV19	TRBJ1-2	CASSRDGQGEHYGYTF	TGTGCCAGTAGTAGGGATGGACAGGGGGAGCACTATGGCTACACCTTC
-	TRBD2	TRBV19	TRBJ2-3	CASSIDPGLAGCTDTQYF	TGTGCCAGTAGTATAGATCCGGGACTAGCGGGGTGCACAGATACGCAGTATTTT
few	-	TRBV19	TRBJ2-7	CASSIVGELSYEQYF	TGTGCCAGTAGTATAGTCGGGGAACTCTCCTACGAGCAGTACTTC
-	-	TRBV6-5	TRBJ1-5	CASSGGTGDQPQHF	TGTGCCAGCAGTGGGGGTACAGGCGATCAGCCCCAGCATTTT
-	TRBD2	TRBV5-3	TRBJ2-2	CARSLGSEREATGELFF	TGTGCCAGAAGCTTGGGCTCGGAGCGGGAGGCGACCGGGGAGCTGTTTTTT
few	TRBD1	TRBV7-2	TRBJ2-5	CASSWDREETQYF	TGTGCCAGCAGCTGGGACAGGGAGGAGACCCAGTACTTC
-	TRBD2	TRBV5-1	TRBJ2-5	CASSDSGTSWETQYF	TGCGCCAGCAGCGACTCCGGGACTAGCTGGGAGACCCAGTACTTC
-	TRBD1	TRBV6-5	TRBJ1-1	CASSYRTGAHSAFF	TGTGCCAGCAGTTATCGGACAGGGGCGCACTCAGCTTTCTTT
-	TRBD1	TRBV19	TRBJ1-2	CASGVGTGYGYTF	TGTGCCAGTGGTGTTGGGACAGGCTATGGCTACACCTTC
-	TRBD1	TRBV7-9	TRBJ1-4	CASSSTSGTGGEKLFF	TGTGCCAGCAGCTCAACATCCGGGACAGGAGGTGAAAAACTGTTTTTT
-	-	TRBV7-2	TRBJ1-1	CASSLASRGEAFF	TGTGCCAGCAGCTTAGCTAGTCGCGGTGAAGCTTTCTTT
-	TRBD1	TRBV9	TRBJ1-4	CASSAGRTGFKNEKLFF	TGTGCCAGCAGCGCGGGACGGACAGGGTTTAAAAATGAAAAACTGTTTTTT
-	TRBD1	TRBV28	TRBJ2-7	CASTTGGAYEQYF	TGTGCCAGCACAACAGGGGGAGCCTACGAGCAGTACTTC
-	TRBD1	TRBV28	TRBJ2-2	CASSPSAGGGELFF	TGTGCCAGCAGTCCTTCGGCAGGGGGCGGGGAGCTGTTTTTT
-	TRBD1	TRBV19	TRBJ1-5	CASSIQTGGQPQHF	TGTGCCAGTAGTATACAGACAGGGGGGCAGCCCCAGCATTTT
few	TRBD1	TRBV19	TRBJ2-3	CASGETGYTDTQYF	TGTGCCAGTGGGGAGACAGGGTATACAGATACGCAGTATTTT
-	TRBD2	TRBV2	TRBJ2-2	CASTNGLAGVGTGELFF	TGTGCCAGCACCAATGGACTAGCGGGAGTCGGCACCGGGGAGCTGTTTTTT
-	TRBD2	TRBV27	TRBJ2-1	CASSLNQLAVMFF	TGTGCCAGCAGTCTGAACCAACTAGCGGTGATGTTCTTC
-	TRBD2	TRBV9	TRBJ2-7	CASSVGLADSYEQYF	TGTGCCAGCAGCGTTGGACTAGCGGACTCCTACGAGCAGTACTTC